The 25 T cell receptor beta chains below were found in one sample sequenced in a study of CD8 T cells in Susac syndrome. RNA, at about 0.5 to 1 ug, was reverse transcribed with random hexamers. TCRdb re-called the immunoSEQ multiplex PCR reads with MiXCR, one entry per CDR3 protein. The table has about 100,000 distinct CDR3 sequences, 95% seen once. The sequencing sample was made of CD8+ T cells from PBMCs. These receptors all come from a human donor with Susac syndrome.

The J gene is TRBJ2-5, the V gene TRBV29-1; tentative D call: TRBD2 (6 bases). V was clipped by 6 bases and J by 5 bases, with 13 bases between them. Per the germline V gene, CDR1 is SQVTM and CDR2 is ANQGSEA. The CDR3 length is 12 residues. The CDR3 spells CSVGGVGETQYF. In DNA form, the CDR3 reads TGCAGCGTGGGGGGAGTAGGTGAGACCCAGTACTTC.

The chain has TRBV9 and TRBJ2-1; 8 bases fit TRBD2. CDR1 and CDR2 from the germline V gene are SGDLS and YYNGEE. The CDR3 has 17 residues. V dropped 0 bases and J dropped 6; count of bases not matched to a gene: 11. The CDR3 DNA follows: TGTGCCAGCAGCGTAGATGAGTCGGGGGGGAAAAGCAATGAGCAGTTCTTC. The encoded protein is CASSVDESGGKSNEQFF.

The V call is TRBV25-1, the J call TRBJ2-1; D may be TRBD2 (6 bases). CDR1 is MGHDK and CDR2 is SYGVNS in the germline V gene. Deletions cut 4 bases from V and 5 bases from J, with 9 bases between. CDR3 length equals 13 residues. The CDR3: CASSVRLDNEQFF. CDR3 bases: TGTGCCAGCAGTGTACGACTAGACAATGAGCAGTTCTTC. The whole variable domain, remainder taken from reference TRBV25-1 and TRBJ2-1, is EADIYQTPRYLVIGTGKKITLECSQTMGHDKMYWYQQDPGMELHLIHYSYGVNSTEKGDLSSESTVSRIRTEHFPLTLESARPSHTSQYLCASSVRLDNEQFFGPGTRLTVL.

CDR3 residues: CASSLGSGTGGEQYF. DNA of the CDR3: TGTGCCAGCAGCTTAGGCTCCGGGACAGGGGGCGAGCAGTACTTC. The chain combines TRBV11-2 with TRBJ2-7, with TRBD1 matching over 11 bases. V dropped 1 base and J dropped 6; count of bases not matched to a gene: 5. This CDR3 contains 15 residues. CDR1 and CDR2 (germline): SGHAT, FQNNGV.

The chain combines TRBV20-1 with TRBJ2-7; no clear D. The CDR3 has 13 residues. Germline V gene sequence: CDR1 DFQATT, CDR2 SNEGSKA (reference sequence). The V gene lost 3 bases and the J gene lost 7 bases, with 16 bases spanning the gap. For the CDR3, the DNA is TGCAGTGCTAGCATGGGTGTGGTGAGGGAGCAGTACTTC. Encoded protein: CSASMGVVREQYF.

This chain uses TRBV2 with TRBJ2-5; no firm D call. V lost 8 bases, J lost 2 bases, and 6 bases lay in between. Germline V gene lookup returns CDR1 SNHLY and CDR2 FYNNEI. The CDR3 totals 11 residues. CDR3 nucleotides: TGTGCCAGCTCGGTTCAAGAGACCCAGTACTTC. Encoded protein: CASSVQETQYF.

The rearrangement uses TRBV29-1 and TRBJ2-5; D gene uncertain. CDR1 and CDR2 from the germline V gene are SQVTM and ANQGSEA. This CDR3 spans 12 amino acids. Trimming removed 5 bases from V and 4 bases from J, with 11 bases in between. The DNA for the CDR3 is TGCAGCGTTCTGGGGAACGGAGAGACCCAGTACTTC. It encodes CSVLGNGETQYF.

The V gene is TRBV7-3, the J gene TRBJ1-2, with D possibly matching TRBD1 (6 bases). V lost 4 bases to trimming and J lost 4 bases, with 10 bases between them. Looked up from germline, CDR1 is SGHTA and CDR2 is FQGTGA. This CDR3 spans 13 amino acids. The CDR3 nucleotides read TGTGCCAGCAGCTCTGGACAGCGCTATGGCTACACCTTC. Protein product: CASSSGQRYGYTF. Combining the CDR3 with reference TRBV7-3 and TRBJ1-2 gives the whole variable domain GAGVSQTPSNKVTEKGKYVELRCDPISGHTALYWYRQSLGQGPEFLIYFQGTGAADDSGLPNDRFFAVRPEGSVSTLKIQRTERGDSAVYLCASSSGQRYGYTFGSGTRLTVV.

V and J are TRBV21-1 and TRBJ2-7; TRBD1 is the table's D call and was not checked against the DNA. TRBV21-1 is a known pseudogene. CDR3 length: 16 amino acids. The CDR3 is CASSPHRQGSTYEQYF. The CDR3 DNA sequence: TGTGCCAGCAGCCCACACAGACAGGGGTCGACCTACGAGCAGTACTTC.

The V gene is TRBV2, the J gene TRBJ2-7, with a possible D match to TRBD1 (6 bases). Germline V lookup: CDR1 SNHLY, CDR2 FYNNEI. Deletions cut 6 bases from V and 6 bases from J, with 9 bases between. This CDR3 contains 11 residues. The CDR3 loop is CASSDRIEQYF. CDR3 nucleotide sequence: TGTGCCAGCAGCGACAGGATCGAGCAGTACTTC.

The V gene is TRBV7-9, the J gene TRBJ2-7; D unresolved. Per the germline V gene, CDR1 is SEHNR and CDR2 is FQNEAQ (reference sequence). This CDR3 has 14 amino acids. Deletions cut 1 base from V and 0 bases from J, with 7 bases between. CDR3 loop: CASSLGTHSYEQYF. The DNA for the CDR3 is TGTGCCAGCAGCTTAGGGACCCACTCCTACGAGCAGTACTTC.

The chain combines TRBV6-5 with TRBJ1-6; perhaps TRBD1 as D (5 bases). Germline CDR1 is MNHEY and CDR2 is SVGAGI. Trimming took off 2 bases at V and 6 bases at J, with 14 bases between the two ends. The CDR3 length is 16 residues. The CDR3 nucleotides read TGTGCCAGCAGTTACACACCGGGACCCAGTAATTCACCCCTCCACTTT. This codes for CASSYTPGPSNSPLHF.

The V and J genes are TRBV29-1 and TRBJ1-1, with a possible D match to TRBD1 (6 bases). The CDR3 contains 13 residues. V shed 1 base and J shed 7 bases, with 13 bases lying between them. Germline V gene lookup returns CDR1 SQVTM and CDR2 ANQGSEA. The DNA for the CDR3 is TGCAGCGTTGAAGTTGGGGGGGCGGTTGAAGCTTTCTTT. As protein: CSVEVGGAVEAFF. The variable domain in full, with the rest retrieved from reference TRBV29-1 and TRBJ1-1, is SAVISQKPSRDICQRGTSLTIQCQVDSQVTMMFWYRQQPGQSLTLIATANQGSEATYESGFVIDKFPISRPNLTFSTLTVSNMSPEDSSIYLCSVEVGGAVEAFFGQGTRLTVV.

The DNA for the CDR3 is TGTGCCAGTAGTATAGGGGGAAGGGGCAATGAGCAGTTCTTC. It translates to CASSIGGRGNEQFF. This chain uses TRBV19 with TRBJ2-1; maybe TRBD1 (5 bases). The CDR3 has 14 amino acids. Germline V gene data show CDR1 as LNHDA and CDR2 as SQIVND (reference sequence). V lost 1 base, J lost 6 bases, and 10 bases lay in between.

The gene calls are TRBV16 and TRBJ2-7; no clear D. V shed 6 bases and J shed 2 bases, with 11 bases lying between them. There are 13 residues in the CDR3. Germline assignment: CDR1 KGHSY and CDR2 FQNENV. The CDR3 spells CASSLSGTYEQYF. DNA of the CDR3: TGTGCCAGCAGTCTCTCAGGAACCTACGAGCAGTACTTC.

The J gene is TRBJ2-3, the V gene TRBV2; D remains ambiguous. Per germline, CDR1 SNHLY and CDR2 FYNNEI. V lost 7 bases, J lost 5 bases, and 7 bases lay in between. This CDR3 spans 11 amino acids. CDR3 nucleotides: TGTGCCAGCACAGTGGAAGATACGCAGTATTTT. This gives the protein CASTVEDTQYF.

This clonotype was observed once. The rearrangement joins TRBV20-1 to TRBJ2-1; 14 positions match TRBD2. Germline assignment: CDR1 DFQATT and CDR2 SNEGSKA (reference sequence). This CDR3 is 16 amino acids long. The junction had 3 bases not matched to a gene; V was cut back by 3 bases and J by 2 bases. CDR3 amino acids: CSARSTSGRAYNEQFF. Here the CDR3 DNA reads TGCAGTGCTAGGTCGACTAGCGGGAGGGCCTACAATGAGCAGTTCTTC.

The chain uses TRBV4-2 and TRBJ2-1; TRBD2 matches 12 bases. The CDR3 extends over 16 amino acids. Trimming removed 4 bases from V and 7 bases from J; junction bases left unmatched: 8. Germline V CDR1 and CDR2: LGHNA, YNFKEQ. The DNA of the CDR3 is TGTGCCAGCAGCCCGACTAGCGGGGGTGGTGGGAATGAGCAGTTCTTC. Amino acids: CASSPTSGGGGNEQFF.

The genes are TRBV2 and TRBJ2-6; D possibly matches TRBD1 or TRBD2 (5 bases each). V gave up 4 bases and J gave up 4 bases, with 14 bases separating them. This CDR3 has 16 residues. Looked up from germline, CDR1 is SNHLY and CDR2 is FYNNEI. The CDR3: CASSGGEVRGANVLTF. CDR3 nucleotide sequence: TGTGCCAGCAGTGGAGGGGAAGTTCGAGGGGCCAACGTCCTGACTTTC.

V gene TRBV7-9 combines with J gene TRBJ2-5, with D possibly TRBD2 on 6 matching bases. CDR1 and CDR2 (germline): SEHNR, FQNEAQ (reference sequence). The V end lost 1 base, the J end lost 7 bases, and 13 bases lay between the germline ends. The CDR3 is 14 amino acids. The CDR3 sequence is CASSLDPSDLTQYF. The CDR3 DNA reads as TGTGCCAGCAGCTTAGATCCTAGCGATTTGACCCAGTACTTC.

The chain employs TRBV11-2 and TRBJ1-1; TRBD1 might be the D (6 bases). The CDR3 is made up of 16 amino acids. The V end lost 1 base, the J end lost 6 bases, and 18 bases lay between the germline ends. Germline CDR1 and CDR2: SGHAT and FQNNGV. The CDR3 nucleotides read TGTGCCAGCAGCTTAGTAGGTGGGAACAGGGTGTCTGAAGCTTTCTTT. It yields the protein CASSLVGGNRVSEAFF.

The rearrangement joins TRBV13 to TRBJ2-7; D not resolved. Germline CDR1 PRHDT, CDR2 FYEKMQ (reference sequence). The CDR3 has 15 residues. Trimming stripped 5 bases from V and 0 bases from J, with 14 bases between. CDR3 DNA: TGTGCCAGCAGCCTCCGGACGACCAGCTCCTACGAGCAGTACTTC. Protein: CASSLRTTSSYEQYF.

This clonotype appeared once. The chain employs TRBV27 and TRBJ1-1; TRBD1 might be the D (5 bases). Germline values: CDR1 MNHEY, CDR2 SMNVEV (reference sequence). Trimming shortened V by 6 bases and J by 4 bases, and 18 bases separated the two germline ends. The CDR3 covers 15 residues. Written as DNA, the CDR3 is TGTGCCAGCAGGCCCGACCCCACAGGAATCACTGAAGCTTTCTTT. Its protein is CASRPDPTGITEAFF.

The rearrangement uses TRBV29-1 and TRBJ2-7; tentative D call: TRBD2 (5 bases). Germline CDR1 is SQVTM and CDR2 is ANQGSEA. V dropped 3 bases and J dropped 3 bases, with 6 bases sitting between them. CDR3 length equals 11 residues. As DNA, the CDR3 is TGCAGCGTTGATGAGGGCTACGAGCAGTACTTC. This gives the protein CSVDEGYEQYF.

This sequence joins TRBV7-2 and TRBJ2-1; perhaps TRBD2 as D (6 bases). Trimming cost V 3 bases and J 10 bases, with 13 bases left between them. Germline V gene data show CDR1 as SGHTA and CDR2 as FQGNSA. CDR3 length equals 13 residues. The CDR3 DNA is TGTGCCAGCAGCTTTGAGGACTATCTGGAGCAGTTCTTC. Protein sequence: CASSFEDYLEQFF. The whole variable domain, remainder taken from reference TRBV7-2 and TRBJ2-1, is GAGVSQSPSNKVTEKGKDVELRCDPISGHTALYWYRQSLGQGLEFLIYFQGNSAPDKSGLPSDRFSAERTGGSVSTLTIQRTQQEDSAVYLCASSFEDYLEQFFGPGTRLTVL.